One sample yielded the 23 T cell receptor beta chains listed below, sequenced in a study of identical twins. A single record per CDR3 protein comes from TCRdb applying MiXCR to the 5' RACE reads. The table has 1.5 million to 2 million distinct CDR3 sequences, 25% to 35% seen once; the top ten hold approximately 0.25%. Input material: cord blood. The receptors originated from a newborn girl in good health.

V is TRBV5-5 and J is TRBJ1-4, with D maybe TRBD1 (5 bases). CDR3 length: 12 amino acids. Trimming left V 6 bases short and J 7 bases short, with 10 bases between. CDR1 is SGHKS and CDR2 is YYEKEE in the germline V gene (reference sequence). This CDR3 reads CASTGRSEKLFF. The CDR3 nucleotides read TGTGCCAGCACGGGACGGAGTGAAAAACTGTTTTTT.

The chain employs TRBV28 and TRBJ2-5; 10 bases are shared with TRBD2. Near its end, the DNA agrees better with TRBJ2-7, so the J call may be wrong. CDR3 length: 14 residues. Germline CDR1 and CDR2: MDHEN and SYDVKM. The CDR3 sequence is CASSPGLAAFEQYF. In nucleotides, the CDR3 is TGTGCCAGCAGTCCCGGACTAGCGGCCTTCGAGCAGTACTTC.

V is TRBV11-2 and J is TRBJ2-1; 8 bases agree with TRBD2. This CDR3 is 16 amino acids long. Germline V lookup: CDR1 SGHAT, CDR2 FQNNGV. V was pared by 5 bases and J by 1 base, with 7 bases of the junction left unmatched. CDR3 in DNA: TGTGCCAGCAGCCCCCTAGCGGGCCGGTCCTACAATGAGCAGTTCTTC. The encoded protein is CASSPLAGRSYNEQFF.

The chain is built from TRBV6-1 and TRBJ2-7; 8 bases are a match to TRBD2. The length of the CDR3 is 14 residues. V dropped 6 bases and J dropped 2; count of bases not matched to a gene: 6. Germline loops: CDR1 MNHNS, CDR2 SASEGT. The CDR3 DNA reads as TGTGCCAGCAGCTCCGTAGCGGGGCCCTACGAGCAGTACTTC. Translated, it gives CASSSVAGPYEQYF.

This rearrangement joins TRBV20-1 to TRBJ2-1; 7 positions match TRBD2. CDR1 and CDR2 from the germline V gene are DFQATT and SNEGSKA (reference sequence). This CDR3 has 14 residues. V gave up 6 bases and J gave up 2 bases; unmatched junction bases: 7. The CDR3 sequence is CSARSGVTYNEQFF. In nucleotides, the CDR3 is TGCAGTGCCAGAAGCGGGGTGACCTACAATGAGCAGTTCTTC.

The genes are TRBV20-1 and TRBJ1-4; D is unresolved. The CDR3 sequence is 15 residues long. The germline CDR1 and CDR2 sequences are DFQATT and SNEGSKA (reference sequence). Trimming shortened V by 0 bases and J by 3 bases, and 11 bases separated the two germline ends. CDR3 sequence reads: CSAREVRVANEKLFF. CDR3 bases: TGCAGTGCTAGAGAGGTCCGCGTAGCTAATGAAAAACTGTTTTTT.

V gene TRBV6-1 combines with J gene TRBJ1-2, with 7 bases aligning to TRBD1. In germline, CDR1 is MNHNS, CDR2 SASEGT. Trimming removed 6 bases from V and 7 bases from J; junction bases left unmatched: 8. The CDR3 spans 13 residues. The chain's CDR3 is CASRIDRAFGYTF. The CDR3 region has the DNA TGTGCCAGCAGAATAGACAGGGCTTTTGGCTACACCTTC.

This clonotype was counted only a few times. The rearrangement links TRBV7-9 to TRBJ1-2, with D tentatively TRBD1 (5 bases). Trimming removed 8 bases at V and 3 bases at J, with 22 bases between. Per the germline V gene, CDR1 is SEHNR and CDR2 is FQNEAQ (reference sequence). The length of the CDR3 is 16 residues. CDR3 coding DNA: TGTGCCAGCGGTCTTACTTCAGGGTCTTACGACTATGGCTACACCTTC. Its protein product is CASGLTSGSYDYGYTF.

This chain connects TRBV29-1 to TRBJ2-1; weak D call: TRBD2 (6 bases). V lost 6 bases and J 4 bases, leaving 22 bases between the germline ends. The CDR3 has 16 residues. CDR1 and CDR2 (germline): SQVTM, ANQGSEA. CDR3 region: CSVPLRRRGAYNEQFF. CDR3 in DNA: TGCAGCGTCCCACTGAGGCGGAGGGGCGCGTACAATGAGCAGTTCTTC.

This chain uses TRBV20-1 with TRBJ1-2; D unresolved. The V end was cut by 3 bases, the J end by 5 bases, with 28 bases between. This CDR3 region has 18 residues. Germline V gives CDR1 DFQATT, CDR2 SNEGSKA (reference sequence). In nucleotides, the CDR3 is TGCAGTGCTAGTTTAGAGGGAGGTACGGCCCCGAGTAGATATGGCTACACCTTC. It encodes CSASLEGGTAPSRYGYTF.

Remarks on this clonotype: Given a much more abundant clone one base away, this may be a read error. The V call is TRBV29-1, the J call TRBJ2-7; 10 bases line up with TRBD1. Per germline, CDR1 SQVTM and CDR2 ANQGSEA. The J segment lost 6 bases and the V segment lost 2 bases, leaving 4 bases of the junction unmatched. CDR3 size: 13 residues. For the CDR3, the DNA is TGCAGCGTTGAACCCGGGACAGGGGTCGAGCAGTACTTC. It codes for CSVEPGTGVEQYF.

This chain links TRBV10-1 with TRBJ2-2, with D perhaps TRBD2 (7 bases). Germline V gene data show CDR1 as WNHNN and CDR2 as SYGVQD (reference sequence). V lost 6 bases to trimming and J lost 3 bases, with 17 bases between them. The CDR3 is 16 amino acids. CDR3 nucleotides: TGCGCCAGCAGCGAGGGGGGGCGTTGGGACACCGGGGAGCTGTTTTTT. It yields the protein CASSEGGRWDTGELFF.

This chain uses TRBV10-1 with TRBJ1-2; no reliable D call. V lost 4 bases to trimming and J lost 2 bases, with 11 bases between them. The CDR3 covers 14 residues. From germline, CDR1 is WNHNN and CDR2 SYGVQD (reference sequence). For the CDR3, the DNA is TGCGCCAGCAGTGGACCGGGCGTCAACTATGGCTACACCTTC. It translates to CASSGPGVNYGYTF.

This clonotype was counted between two and nine times. The chain is built from TRBV28 and TRBJ2-6, with D perhaps TRBD1 or TRBD2 (6 bases each). CDR3 length equals 16 residues. V shed 7 bases and J shed 2 bases, with 15 bases lying between them. Germline-derived CDR1 and CDR2 are MDHEN and SYDVKM. DNA for the CDR3: TGTGCCAGCACTCCCGGGGGACAAACTGGGGCCAACGTCCTGACTTTC. It yields the protein CASTPGGQTGANVLTF.

The CDR3 protein is CASCLGLAYEQYF. CDR3 nucleotides: TGTGCCTCTTGTCTTGGACTAGCCTACGAGCAGTACTTC. The genes are TRBV2 and TRBJ2-7; TRBD2 agrees at 7 bases. The V gene's germline CDR1 is SNHLY and CDR2 FYNNEI. This CDR3 spans 13 amino acids. J lost 2 bases, V lost 11 bases, and 9 bases had no gene match. Complete variable domain (other parts from reference TRBV2 and TRBJ2-7): EPEVTQTPSHQVTQMGQEVILRCVPISNHLYFYWYRQILGQKVEFLVSFYNNEISEKSEIFDDQFSVERPDGSNFTLKIRSTKLEDSAMYFCASCLGLAYEQYFGPGTRLTVT.

The CDR3 DNA follows: TGTGCCAGCCCCGAAAGGGTCAGGGGGTGGGTGAGCAATCAGCCCCAGCATTTT. It is translated as CASPERVRGWVSNQPQHF. The chain carries TRBV2 and TRBJ1-5, with 7 bases aligning to TRBD1. This CDR3 comprises 18 residues. V lost 8 bases and J lost 1; bases outside the gene matches: 17. Germline V gene sequence: CDR1 SNHLY, CDR2 FYNNEI.

This clonotype was picked up a small number of times. CDR3 bases: TGCGCCAGCAGCTTAGGCATTGTTAGCTCCTACAATGAGCAGTTCTTC. It is translated as CASSLGIVSSYNEQFF. V gene TRBV5-1 combines with J gene TRBJ2-1; no definite D call. The germline V gene has CDR1 SGHRS and CDR2 YFSETQ. V was pared by 2 bases and J by 0 bases, with 12 bases between. This CDR3 has 16 amino acids.

The CDR3 here is CSANTRLAGELSSYNEQFF. The CDR3 DNA is TGCAGTGCCAACACCCGACTAGCGGGAGAGCTCAGCTCCTACAATGAGCAGTTCTTC. The chain couples TRBV20-1 to TRBJ2-1; 12 bases align to TRBD2. The V gene's germline CDR1 is DFQATT and CDR2 SNEGSKA (reference sequence). This CDR3 is 19 amino acids long. The V segment lost 6 bases and the J segment 0 bases; nucleotides outside the gene matches: 15.

The rearrangement uses TRBV4-1 and TRBJ2-7; TRBD2 is a possible D gene (5 bases). Germline V gene sequence: CDR1 MGHRA, CDR2 YSYEKL. The CDR3 runs 15 residues. V lost 1 base, J lost 3 bases, and 13 bases lay in between. CDR3 region: CASSQVPGNYYEQYF. The CDR3 nucleotides are TGCGCCAGCAGCCAAGTTCCGGGGAACTACTACGAGCAGTACTTC.

Worth noting for this clonotype: One junction end disagrees with the germline gene, perhaps due to a read error. The chain uses TRBV18 and TRBJ1-1, with D maybe TRBD1 (5 bases). The CDR3 is 17 residues long. In germline, CDR1 is KGHSH, CDR2 LQKENI. The CDR3 sequence is CTSSLPPGQGRNTEAFF. Here the CDR3 DNA reads TGTACCAGCTCACTCCCCCCGGGGCAGGGAAGGAACACTGAAGCTTTCTTT.

The genes are TRBV20-1 and TRBJ2-7; TRBD2 matches at 12 bases. V gave up 7 bases and J gave up 1 base; unmatched junction bases: 8. The CDR3 length is 15 residues. CDR1 DFQATT and CDR2 SNEGSKA come from the germline V gene (reference sequence). CDR3 sequence reads: CSGRLAGVRSYEQYF. The CDR3 region has the DNA TGCAGTGGTCGACTAGCGGGAGTAAGGTCCTACGAGCAGTACTTC.

This clonotype was recorded at least ten times. The genes are TRBV28 and TRBJ1-4; no reliable D call. The CDR3 loop spans 15 amino acids. Trimming cost V 3 bases and J 6 bases, with 14 bases left between them. Per germline, CDR1 MDHEN and CDR2 SYDVKM. The DNA for the CDR3 is TGTGCCAGCAGTTTCCCAGGCATTTGGGATGAAAAACTGTTTTTT. Amino acid sequence: CASSFPGIWDEKLFF.

This clonotype was found many times. V and J are TRBV27 and TRBJ2-7; 12 nucleotides line up with TRBD2. The junction had 2 bases not matched to a gene; V was cut back by 2 bases and J by 3 bases. Germline CDR1 and CDR2: MNHEY and SMNVEV (reference sequence). The CDR3 loop spans 15 amino acids. CDR3 in amino acids: CASSLTSGRLYEQYF. CDR3 bases: TGTGCCAGCAGTTTAACTAGCGGGAGGCTCTACGAGCAGTACTTC.